This T cell receptor beta chain comes out of a study of blood T cell repertoires in COVID-19. Turning to the study itself: Samples of COVID-19 (acute and convalescent) were obtained from the United States, Italy and Spain. T cells, B-cell-depleted T cells, or PBMCs supplied cDNA or gDNA.

From germline, CDR1 is MNHEY and CDR2 SMNVEV (reference sequence). This CDR3 spans 15 amino acids. V was pared by 5 bases and J by 2 bases, with 6 bases of the junction left unmatched. In the source study's methods: By means of reference gene primer amplification, nucleated cell counts were estimated. The data were produced by immunoSEQ multiplex PCR, yet TCRdb's version contains in-frame clones alone and is incomplete. The V and J calls and clone size come from that table; D and trimming were worked out from the DNA. There are roughly 300,000 clones in the sample; 86% occur only once, and under 2% lies in the top ten.

The rearrangement joins TRBV27 to TRBJ2-7; 10 bases agree with TRBD2. What was sequenced was peripheral blood. This TCR was sampled from a woman aged 50 to 65 with acute or convalescent COVID-19. The CDR3, as DNA: TGTGCCAGCAGTCCATATAGCGGGAGGCCCTACGAGCAGTACTTC. It codes for CASSPYSGRPYEQYF.